The clone carrying this TCR beta chain showed up many times. RNA served as the template for amplifying TCR beta CDR3 regions. The authors performed first-round RT-PCR with HTBI primers and then a second-round multiplex PCR. From the multiplex PCR reads, TCRdb called clonotypes with MiXCR, one entry per CDR3 protein. The table has some 750,000 distinct CDR3 sequences, roughly 40% seen once. These data come from a study of Graves' ophthalmopathy and Graves' hyperthyroidism. All donors with ophthalmopathy were recorded as having moderate-to-severe activity, CAS ≥3, NOSPECS ≥4 and a duration under 3 months. Other autoimmune diseases, uncontrolled infections, pregnancy or lactation ruled patients out of participation. Clinical symptoms, serum thyroxine, TRAb, thyroid ultrasound and orbital computed tomography formed the basis of diagnosis. The CDR3 has 15 residues. With 2 bases removed from V and 4 bases from J, the gap between germline ends came to 14 bases. Germline V CDR1 and CDR2: LNHNV, YYDKDF (reference sequence).

The V and J genes are TRBV15 and TRBJ1-2; perhaps TRBD1 as D (6 bases). Sample: peripheral blood. The sequence came from an adult man with Graves' ophthalmopathy. CDR3 in amino acids: CATSRQTPGVYGYTF. CDR3 nucleotide sequence: TGTGCCACCAGCAGACAAACACCAGGGGTCTATGGCTACACCTTC.